A selection of T cell receptor beta chains follows, all from one sample in a study of T cells after yellow fever vaccination. From the 5' RACE reads, TCRdb called clonotypes with MiXCR, one entry per CDR3 protein. The data contain over 100,000 distinct CDR3 sequences, around 8.6% of them singletons. This material consisted of CD8+ T cells sorted from PBMCs, taken 45 days after the yellow fever booster vaccination. Receptor source: a man aged 25 to 45 who received the YFV17D yellow fever vaccine. CDR3s include the opening cysteine and the closing phenylalanine or tryptophan. A D gene is named only where the DNA matches it firmly. Size is omitted from some rows. Given values are once, few, many or a class for expanded clones.

size: many; V: TRBV7-2; D: -; J: TRBJ2-7; DNA: TGTGCCAGCAGCTTTTTCACAGATACCCACGAGCAGTACTTC; CDR3: CASSFFTDTHEQYF
size: few; V: TRBV27; D: -; J: TRBJ1-1; DNA: TGTGCCAGCGGCTCCGCGGTGGCTTTCTTT; CDR3: CASGSAVAFF
size: many; V: TRBV29-1; D: -; J: TRBJ2-3; DNA: TGCAGCGTTGACCTAGCAACAGATACGCAGTATTTT; CDR3: CSVDLATDTQYF
size: many; V: TRBV7-9; D: -; J: TRBJ2-7; DNA: TGTGCCAGCAGCTTGTACGGTGTACCCTACGAGCAGTACTTC; CDR3: CASSLYGVPYEQYF
size: many; V: TRBV4-2; D: -; J: TRBJ1-5; DNA: TGTGCCAGCAGCCGCGGGTTGGGGGCAAGCCAGCCCCAGCATTTT; CDR3: CASSRGLGASQPQHF
size: -; V: TRBV20-1; D: -; J: TRBJ2-3; DNA: TGCAGTGCTAGTGGGAGACCCGCTTACACAGATACGCAGTATTTT; CDR3: CSASGRPAYTDTQYF
size: few; V: TRBV24-1; D: TRBD1; J: TRBJ2-2; DNA: TGTGCCACCAGTGACCTGGGACAGCCCGGGGAGCTGTTTTTT; CDR3: CATSDLGQPGELFF
size: many; V: TRBV7-2; D: -; J: TRBJ2-7; DNA: TGTGCCAGCAGCCCCCTGGGAGGAAGCTACGAGCAGTACTTC; CDR3: CASSPLGGSYEQYF
size: -; V: TRBV11-2; D: -; J: TRBJ2-7; DNA: TGTGCCAGCAGCTTTACTGCGACAGCCTACGAGCAGTACTTC; CDR3: CASSFTATAYEQYF
size: -; V: TRBV7-9; D: -; J: TRBJ2-7; DNA: TGTGCCAGCAGCTTAGAGGACGACGAGCAGTACTTC; CDR3: CASSLEDDEQYF
size: -; V: TRBV29-1; D: TRBD2; J: TRBJ2-2; DNA: TGCAGCGTTGAAGAGAGGACTAGCGACACCGGGGAGCTGTTTTTT; CDR3: CSVEERTSDTGELFF
size: -; V: TRBV7-2; D: -; J: TRBJ2-1; DNA: TGTGCCAGCAGCTTAGACCATGAACAGTGGAATGAGCAGTTCTTC; CDR3: CASSLDHEQWNEQFF
size: many; V: TRBV6-2/TRBV6-3; D: TRBD2; J: TRBJ2-1; DNA: TGTGCCAGCAGTTACCCTCTAGCGGGCATGTTGGGGCAGTTCTTC; CDR3: CASSYPLAGMLGQFF
size: many; V: TRBV5-1; D: -; J: TRBJ2-7; DNA: TGCGCCAGCAGGGAAACTCCCTTGGACCAGGGGCGAGGGCAGTACTTC; CDR3: CASRETPLDQGRGQYF
size: many; V: TRBV7-9; D: TRBD1; J: TRBJ2-2; DNA: TGTGCCAGCAGCGGCGACAGGGGATTTTCCGGAGAGCTGTTTTTT; CDR3: CASSGDRGFSGELFF
size: many; V: TRBV2; D: -; J: TRBJ2-7; DNA: TGTGCCAGCAGTGATGACTCGAGCTCCTACGAGCAGTACTTC; CDR3: CASSDDSSSYEQYF
size: -; V: TRBV9; D: -; J: TRBJ2-1; DNA: TGTGCCAGCAGCGTAGAACAGGCCTTCGGGCAAGACAATGAGCAGTTCTTC; CDR3: CASSVEQAFGQDNEQFF
size: many; V: TRBV7-6; D: -; J: TRBJ2-7; DNA: TGTGCCAGCAGCTTAGCTGGCTCCTACGAGCAGTACTTC; CDR3: CASSLAGSYEQYF
size: many; V: TRBV27; D: -; J: TRBJ2-7; DNA: TGTGCCAGCAGTTCCCCCTCCTACGAGCAGTACTTC; CDR3: CASSSPSYEQYF
size: many; V: TRBV20-1; D: -; J: TRBJ1-1; DNA: TGCAGTGCTAGAGAGAGGACACGTCCTTTGGACACTGAAGCTTTCTTT; CDR3: CSARERTRPLDTEAFF
size: -; V: TRBV3-1; D: -; J: TRBJ2-7; DNA: TGTGCCAGCAGCCAAGAGGGGGGTTCCGGGTACGAGCAGTACTTC; CDR3: CASSQEGGSGYEQYF
size: -; V: TRBV9; D: -; J: TRBJ2-7; DNA: TGTGCCAGCAGCGCCTCCCCTTCCTACGAGCAGTACTTC; CDR3: CASSASPSYEQYF
size: many; V: TRBV5-8; D: TRBD1; J: TRBJ2-7; DNA: TGTGCCAGCAGAGACACCACAGGGGGATTCTCCTACGAGCAGTACTTC; CDR3: CASRDTTGGFSYEQYF
size: few; V: TRBV12-3/TRBV12-4; D: TRBD2; J: TRBJ2-2; DNA: TGTGCCAGCAGTTTCTTACTCGGACTAGCGGGGACGAACACCGGGGAGCTGTTTTTT; CDR3: CASSFLLGLAGTNTGELFF
size: -; V: TRBV7-9; D: -; J: TRBJ2-7; DNA: TGTGCCAGCAGCTTCGCGGTGTACGAGCAGTACTTC; CDR3: CASSFAVYEQYF
size: -; V: TRBV4-3; D: -; J: TRBJ2-1; DNA: TGCGCCAGCAGCCAAGATGAAGGTTACAATGAGCAGTTCTTC; CDR3: CASSQDEGYNEQFF
size: -; V: TRBV9; D: TRBD2; J: TRBJ2-2; DNA: TGTGCCAGCAGCGAAAGCGGGATGCACACCGGGGAGCTGTTTTTT; CDR3: CASSESGMHTGELFF
size: -; V: TRBV7-9; D: TRBD1; J: TRBJ2-1; DNA: TGTGCCAGCAGCCCAACAGGGGGCTACTACAATGAGCAGTTCTTC; CDR3: CASSPTGGYYNEQFF
size: few; V: TRBV4-3; D: -; J: TRBJ2-1; DNA: TGCGCCAGCAGCCAAGATCCACAGGACCCCTCCTACAATGAGCAGTTCTTC; CDR3: CASSQDPQDPSYNEQFF
size: -; V: TRBV30; D: -; J: TRBJ2-3; DNA: TGTGCCTGGAGTGGGCAGCGGGATACGCAGTATTTT; CDR3: CAWSGQRDTQYF
size: many; V: TRBV5-1; D: -; J: TRBJ2-2; DNA: TGCGCCAGCAGCTCGGGCCGGGGGCGCACCGGGGAGCTGTTTTTT; CDR3: CASSSGRGRTGELFF
size: many; V: TRBV2; D: TRBD2; J: TRBJ2-3; DNA: TGTGCCAGCAAAGCCGGGACTAGCGTTACAGATACGCAGTATTTT; CDR3: CASKAGTSVTDTQYF
size: few; V: TRBV7-2; D: TRBD2; J: TRBJ2-1; DNA: TGTGCCAGCAGCTTAGTTGCGGGAGGTATTTATGAGCAGTTCTTC; CDR3: CASSLVAGGIYEQFF
size: many; V: TRBV27; D: -; J: TRBJ2-2; DNA: TGTGCCAGCAGCCCCGGACTTATCGGCGGGGAGCTGTTTTTT; CDR3: CASSPGLIGGELFF
size: many; V: TRBV20-1; D: -; J: TRBJ2-4; DNA: TGCAGTGCTAGACCAACCGGGACTGCCCAGGGAAACATTCAGTACTTC; CDR3: CSARPTGTAQGNIQYF
size: many; V: TRBV7-9; D: -; J: TRBJ2-7; DNA: TGTGCCAGCAGCTTAGTCGGGCCGGCGGAGCAGTACTTC; CDR3: CASSLVGPAEQYF
size: many; V: TRBV28; D: -; J: TRBJ2-5; DNA: TGTGCCAGCAGTTTAGACGCCGGGACTGCAGAAGGGGGGACCCAGTACTTC; CDR3: CASSLDAGTAEGGTQYF
size: many; V: TRBV12-3/TRBV12-4; D: -; J: TRBJ2-3; DNA: TGTGCCAGCAGTTTTAGAGTGGGGGATACGCAGTATTTT; CDR3: CASSFRVGDTQYF
size: few; V: TRBV25-1; D: -; J: TRBJ1-4; DNA: TGTGCCAGCAGTGAGTCGCAGCTTAATGAAAAACTGTTTTTT; CDR3: CASSESQLNEKLFF
size: many; V: TRBV28; D: TRBD1; J: TRBJ2-7; DNA: TGTGCCACCGCACCGGGACAGGGAGCCTACGAGCAGTACTTC; CDR3: CATAPGQGAYEQYF
size: many; V: TRBV4-3; D: -; J: TRBJ2-1; DNA: TGCGCCAGCAGCCCCGAAGGGGAATTCAATGAGCAGTTCTTC; CDR3: CASSPEGEFNEQFF
size: many; V: TRBV6-1; D: -; J: TRBJ2-5; DNA: TGTGCCAGCAGCGAGAAAGGGGGGAGCCAAGAGACCCAGTACTTC; CDR3: CASSEKGGSQETQYF
size: many; V: TRBV20-1; D: -; J: TRBJ2-7; DNA: TGCAGTGCTAGGGGTATTCTGGCCTACGAGCAGTACTTC; CDR3: CSARGILAYEQYF
size: many; V: TRBV12-3/TRBV12-4; D: -; J: TRBJ2-3; DNA: TGTGCCAGCAGTTTTTGGAGCACAGATACGCAGTATTTT; CDR3: CASSFWSTDTQYF
size: many; V: TRBV27; D: TRBD1; J: TRBJ1-1; DNA: TGTGCCAGCAGTTTGACAGGGGAGAACACTGAAGCTTTCTTT; CDR3: CASSLTGENTEAFF
size: few; V: TRBV9; D: TRBD1; J: TRBJ1-2; DNA: TGTGCCAGCAGCGAACAGGGGTTCTCCTATGGCTACACCTTC; CDR3: CASSEQGFSYGYTF
size: -; V: TRBV7-6; D: -; J: TRBJ2-7; DNA: TGTGCCAGCAGTCGGGGTATGGGTGGCGAGCAGTACTTC; CDR3: CASSRGMGGEQYF
size: few; V: TRBV28; D: -; J: TRBJ2-7; DNA: TGTGCCACCTCCTCAGGGGTTTTCTACGAGCAGTACTTC; CDR3: CATSSGVFYEQYF